This T cell receptor beta chain was found in a study of blood T cell repertoires in COVID-19. Assay: immunoSEQ multiplex PCR; the TCRdb copy retains only in-frame clones and omits some. The sample lists about 210,000 clones; approximately 80% were seen once. The V and J ends lost 7 bases and 5 bases, in that order; junction bases with no gene match: 8. CDR1 is LGHDT and CDR2 is YNNKEL in the germline V gene (reference sequence). This CDR3 has 14 residues. This sequence originates from a woman of 80 years or more with COVID-19, enrolled during active disease. This chain joins TRBV3-1 (or the pseudogene TRBV3-2) and TRBJ2-7; the match to TRBD2 covers 10 bases. Specimen: peripheral blood. This CDR3 is CASTSGGAFDEQYF. The CDR3 DNA follows: TGTGCCAGCACCAGCGGGGGGGCGTTCGACGAGCAGTACTTC.